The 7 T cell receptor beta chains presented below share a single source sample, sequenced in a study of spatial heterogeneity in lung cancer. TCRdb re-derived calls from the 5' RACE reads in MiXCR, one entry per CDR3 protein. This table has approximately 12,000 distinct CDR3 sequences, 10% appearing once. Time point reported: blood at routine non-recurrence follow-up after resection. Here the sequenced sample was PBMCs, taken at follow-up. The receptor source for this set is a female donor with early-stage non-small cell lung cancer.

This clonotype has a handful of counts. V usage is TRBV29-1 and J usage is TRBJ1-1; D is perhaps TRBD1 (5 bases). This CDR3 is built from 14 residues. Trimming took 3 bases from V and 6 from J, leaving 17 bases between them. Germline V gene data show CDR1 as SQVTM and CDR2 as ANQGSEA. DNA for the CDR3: TGCAGCGTTGAGTCTATGGCAGGGACCGCTGAAGCTTTCTTT. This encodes CSVESMAGTAEAFF.

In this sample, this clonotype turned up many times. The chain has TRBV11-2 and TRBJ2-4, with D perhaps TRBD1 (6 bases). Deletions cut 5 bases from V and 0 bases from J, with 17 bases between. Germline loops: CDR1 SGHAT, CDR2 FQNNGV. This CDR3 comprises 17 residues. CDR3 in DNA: TGTGCCAGCAGCCCGTACCGGGACAACCTAGCCAAAAACATTCAGTACTTC. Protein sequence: CASSPYRDNLAKNIQYF.

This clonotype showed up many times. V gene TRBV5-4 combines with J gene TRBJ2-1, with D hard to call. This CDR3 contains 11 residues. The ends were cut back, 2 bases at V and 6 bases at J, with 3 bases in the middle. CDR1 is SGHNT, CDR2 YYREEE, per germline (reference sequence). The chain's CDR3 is CASSLTNEQFF. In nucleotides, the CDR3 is TGTGCCAGCAGCTTAACCAATGAGCAGTTCTTC.

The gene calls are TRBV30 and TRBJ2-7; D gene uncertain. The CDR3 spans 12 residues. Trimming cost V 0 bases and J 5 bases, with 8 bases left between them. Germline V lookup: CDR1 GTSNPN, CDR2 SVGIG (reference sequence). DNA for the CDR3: TGTGCCTGGAGTGTACTCGAGGACGAGCAGTACTTC. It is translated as CAWSVLEDEQYF.

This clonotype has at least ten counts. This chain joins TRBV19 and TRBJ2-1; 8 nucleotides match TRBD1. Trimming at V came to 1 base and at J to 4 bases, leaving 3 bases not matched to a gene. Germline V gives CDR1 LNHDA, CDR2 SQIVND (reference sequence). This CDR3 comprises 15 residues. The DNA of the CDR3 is TGTGCCAGTAGTATAGCAGGGGGCTTTTACAATGAGCAGTTCTTC. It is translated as CASSIAGGFYNEQFF.

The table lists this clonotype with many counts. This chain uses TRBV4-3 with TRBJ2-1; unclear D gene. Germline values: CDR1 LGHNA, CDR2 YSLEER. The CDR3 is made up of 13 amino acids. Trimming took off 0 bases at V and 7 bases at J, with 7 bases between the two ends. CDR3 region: CASSQDLGNEQFF. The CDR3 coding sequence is TGCGCCAGCAGCCAAGATCTGGGGAATGAGCAGTTCTTC.

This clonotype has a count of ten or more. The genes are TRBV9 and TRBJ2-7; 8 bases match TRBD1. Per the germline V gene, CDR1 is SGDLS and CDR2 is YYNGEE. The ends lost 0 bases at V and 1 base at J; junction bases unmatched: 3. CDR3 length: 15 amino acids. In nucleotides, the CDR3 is TGTGCCAGCAGCGTAGGACAGGGGCGTTCCTACGAGCAGTACTTC. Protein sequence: CASSVGQGRSYEQYF.